The 18 T cell receptor beta chains listed next were all sequenced from one sample in a study of human T cells and chemical hapten exposure. TCRdb called the RACE reads again in MiXCR, with one record for every CDR3 protein. Here the sample spans approximately 75,000 distinct CDR3 sequences, around 8.8% being singletons. Noted time point: patch test 2, 6 weeks after DPC sensitization. The treatment was: therapeutic diphenylcyclopropenone sensitization with weekly scalp DPC. Specimen: whole blood, collected in connection with sensitization to the hapten diphenylcyclopropenone (DPC). These receptors were obtained from a woman aged 50 to 65 with alopecia areata. Some clones in this sample may be carry-over from other donors' samples.

This clonotype occurred many times. This sequence joins TRBV29-1 and TRBJ1-1, with D possibly being TRBD1 (6 bases). CDR1 and CDR2 (germline): SQVTM, ANQGSEA. The germline V and J ends were trimmed by 7 bases and 1 base, with 10 bases remaining between them. CDR3 size: 12 residues. The CDR3: CSGGQQNTEAFF. Written as DNA, the CDR3 is TGCAGCGGAGGACAGCAGAACACTGAAGCTTTCTTT. Combining the CDR3 with reference TRBV29-1 and TRBJ1-1 gives the whole variable domain SAVISQKPSRDICQRGTSLTIQCQVDSQVTMMFWYRQQPGQSLTLIATANQGSEATYESGFVIDKFPISRPNLTFSTLTVSNMSPEDSSIYLCSGGQQNTEAFFGQGTRLTVV.

This clonotype was seen only a few times. DNA for the CDR3: TGTGCCAGCAACAATGGGCAGGGAAGGTACACTGAAGCTTTCTTT. Translated: CASNNGQGRYTEAFF. This rearrangement joins TRBV7-2 to TRBJ1-1; D may be TRBD1 (5 bases). CDR3 length: 15 amino acids. Looked up from germline, CDR1 is SGHTA and CDR2 is FQGNSA. V dropped 7 bases and J dropped 3 bases, with 18 bases sitting between them.

This clonotype has only a few counts. The CDR3 region is CASSYGANEKLFF. In nucleotides, the CDR3 is TGTGCCAGCAGTTACGGCGCTAATGAAAAACTGTTTTTT. The V gene is TRBV6-5, the J gene TRBJ1-4, with D uncertain. Trimming removed 2 bases at V and 3 bases at J, with 4 bases between. Germline-derived CDR1 and CDR2 are MNHEY and SVGAGI. The CDR3 length is 13 residues.

CDR3 sequence: CASSEQGGDTQYF. The CDR3 DNA is TGTGCCAGCAGTGAACAGGGAGGGGATACGCAGTATTTT. V and J are TRBV6-4 and TRBJ2-3, with D possibly being TRBD2 (7 bases). The CDR3 is made up of 13 amino acids. CDR1 MRHNA and CDR2 SNTAGT come from the germline V gene. The V end lost 3 bases, the J end lost 6 bases, and 10 bases lay between the germline ends.

This chain links TRBV12-3 or TRBV12-4 with TRBJ2-3, with D possibly TRBD2 on 6 matching bases. This CDR3 has 16 amino acids. The V gene lost 6 bases and the J gene lost 2 bases, with 18 bases spanning the gap. In nucleotides, the CDR3 is TGTGCCAGCAGCCCCGGGCGGGGTATCTTCACAGATACGCAGTATTTT. It yields the protein CASSPGRGIFTDTQYF.

This clonotype appeared many times. The chain combines TRBV3-1 with TRBJ1-5, with no clear D. The CDR3 sequence is 13 residues long. Trimming shortened V by 0 bases and J by 4 bases, and 4 bases separated the two germline ends. Germline CDR1 and CDR2: LGHDT and YNNKEL (reference sequence). CDR3 amino acids: CASSQDMNQPQHF. As DNA, the CDR3 is TGTGCCAGCAGCCAAGATATGAATCAGCCCCAGCATTTT.

In this sample, this clonotype turned up a few times. The chain recombines TRBV6-5 with TRBJ2-3; maybe TRBD1 (6 bases). V dropped 2 bases and J dropped 7 bases, with 16 bases sitting between them. Germline CDR1 is MNHEY and CDR2 is SVGAGI. The CDR3 has 15 amino acids. This CDR3 is CASSYDRPSKNTQYF. DNA of the CDR3: TGTGCCAGCAGTTACGACAGGCCCTCGAAGAATACGCAGTATTTT.

This chain connects TRBV28 to TRBJ1-3, with unresolved D. The CDR3 sequence is 16 residues long. Germline V CDR1 and CDR2: MDHEN, SYDVKM. V gave up 4 bases and J gave up 0 bases, with 13 bases separating them. CDR3 in amino acids: CASSSGGLNSGNTIYF. CDR3 DNA sequence: TGTGCCAGCAGTTCGGGAGGTTTAAACTCTGGAAACACCATATATTTT.

The rearrangement links TRBV5-4 to TRBJ1-3, with 7 positions matching TRBD1. From germline, CDR1 is SGHNT and CDR2 YYREEE (reference sequence). There are 16 residues in the CDR3. The trim removed 0 bases at V and 8 bases at J, leaving 11 bases unmatched. CDR3 in DNA: TGTGCCAGCAGCTTGGACAGGGGAAGTGGGGGAGACACCATATATTTT. Protein: CASSLDRGSGGDTIYF.

This clonotype occurred a few times. The V gene is TRBV3-1, the J gene TRBJ1-1, with unresolved D. Trimming left V 1 base short and J 1 base short, with 4 bases between. This CDR3 contains 13 residues. Looked up from germline, CDR1 is LGHDT and CDR2 is YNNKEL (reference sequence). CDR3 sequence reads: CASSQVPNTEAFF. The CDR3 nucleotides are TGTGCCAGCAGCCAAGTCCCGAACACTGAAGCTTTCTTT. Drawing the rest from reference TRBV3-1 and TRBJ1-1, the complete variable domain is DTAVSQTPKYLVTQMGNDKSIKCEQNLGHDTMYWYKQDSKKFLKIMFSYNNKELIINETVPNRFSPKSPDKAHLNLHINSLELGDSAVYFCASSQVPNTEAFFGQGTRLTVV.

This clonotype was detected ten times or more. The genes are TRBV10-3 and TRBJ2-1; 11 bases agree with TRBD2. The trim removed 4 bases at V and 1 base at J, leaving 3 bases unmatched. Germline CDR1 ENHRY, CDR2 SYGVKD. CDR3 size: 16 residues. The chain's CDR3 is CAISGTSGLSYNEQFF. The DNA for the CDR3 is TGTGCCATCAGTGGGACTAGCGGGCTTTCCTACAATGAGCAGTTCTTC.

This clonotype was counted only a few times. One junction end does not reproduce the germline sequence, and a read error may be involved. The rearrangement links TRBV9 to TRBJ1-6; TRBD1 might be the D (5 bases). This CDR3 spans 13 amino acids. Germline CDR1 and CDR2: SGDLS and YYNGEE. The CDR3 DNA follows: TGTGCCAGCAGCATCCAGGGTGATTCACCCCTCAACTTT. Translation: CASSIQGDSPLNF.

The sample holds a few counts of this clonotype. The chain combines TRBV7-2 with TRBJ1-6; 10 bases are shared with TRBD1. The V segment lost 5 bases and the J segment 8 bases; nucleotides outside the gene matches: 6. The germline V gene encodes CDR1 SGHTA and CDR2 FQGNSA. The CDR3 contains 15 residues. CDR3 amino acids: CASSPRTGGYSPLHF. The CDR3 bases are TGTGCCAGCAGCCCACGGACAGGGGGATATTCACCCCTCCACTTT. Full variable domain (missing parts from reference TRBV7-2 and TRBJ1-6): GAGVSQSPSNKVTEKGKDVELRCDPISGHTALYWYRQSLGQGLEFLIYFQGNSAPDKSGLPSDRFSAERTGGSVSTLTIQRTQQEDSAVYLCASSPRTGGYSPLHFGNGTRLTVT.

This chain links TRBV19 with TRBJ1-2; D might be TRBD1 (5 bases). Germline V gene lookup returns CDR1 LNHDA and CDR2 SQIVND (reference sequence). V gave up 2 bases and J gave up 8 bases, with 21 bases separating them. This CDR3 is 16 amino acids long. This chain's CDR3 is CASSIIALAGLRGYTF. The CDR3 DNA follows: TGTGCCAGTAGTATAATAGCTCTGGCAGGGCTACGGGGCTACACCTTC.

CDR3 protein: CASSLWGQAVDTQYF. CDR3 sequence (DNA): TGTGCCAGCAGTTTATGGGGACAGGCGGTAGATACGCAGTATTTT. The gene calls are TRBV28 and TRBJ2-3; 8 bases are a match to TRBD1. Germline V gene lookup returns CDR1 MDHEN and CDR2 SYDVKM. After removal of 0 bases from V and 5 bases from J, the junction contained 4 bases not matched to a gene. The CDR3 spans 15 residues.

This clonotype was recorded at least ten times. The chain couples TRBV6-5 to TRBJ1-4, with a weak D call TRBD1 (5 bases). Deletions cut 6 bases from V and 3 bases from J, with 11 bases between. Germline V gene data show CDR1 as MNHEY and CDR2 as SVGAGI. This CDR3 region has 14 residues. CDR3 in DNA: TGTGCCAGCAGCCAGGGCTTCGCTAATGAAAAACTGTTTTTT. It is translated as CASSQGFANEKLFF.

The sample holds many counts of this clonotype. CDR3 protein: CASSLGIGRAPEAFF. CDR3 in DNA: TGTGCCAGCAGCTTGGGAATTGGACGGGCTCCTGAAGCTTTCTTT. The V gene is TRBV5-5, the J gene TRBJ1-1, with D unclear. Germline V gives CDR1 SGHKS, CDR2 YYEKEE (reference sequence). This CDR3 is built from 15 residues. Trimming removed 0 bases from V and 6 bases from J, with 15 bases in between.

The rearrangement uses TRBV20-1 and TRBJ2-7; 12 positions agree with TRBD1. Germline V gene lookup returns CDR1 DFQATT and CDR2 SNEGSKA (reference sequence). V lost 2 bases and J lost 4; bases outside the gene matches: 6. The CDR3 extends over 15 amino acids. The CDR3, as DNA: TGCAGTGCTAGACCCGGGACAGGGGGCGGGTACGAGCAGTACTTC. Amino acid sequence: CSARPGTGGGYEQYF.